This paragraph reports one TCR beta chain. The sample belongs to a study of blood T cell repertoires in COVID-19. Study background: The study drew acute and convalescent COVID-19 samples from the United States, Italy and Spain. T cells, B-cell-depleted T cells, or PBMCs provided the cDNA or gDNA that served as material.

V shed 6 bases and J shed 4 bases, with 17 bases lying between them. The CDR3 is 15 amino acids. CDR1 and CDR2 from the germline V gene are MNHNY and SVGAGI (reference sequence). In the authors' methods: Amplification of reference gene primers provided the estimated nucleated cell counts. Clones were read by immunoSEQ multiplex PCR, and TCRdb kept only the in-frame ones, dropping some. V and J calls and clone size follow that table, whereas D and trimming were derived from the DNA. The data contain about 210,000 clones, roughly 84% of them seen just once; the ten biggest clones take up around 2%. Sequenced material: peripheral blood. This receptor was identified in a man aged 35 to 55 who had recovered from COVID-19. The chain recombines TRBV6-6 with TRBJ2-3, with D possibly being TRBD2 (7 bases). CDR3 DNA sequence: TGTGCCAGCAGCTACAGGGAGGGGTTTGCAGATACGCAGTATTTT. Residues: CASSYREGFADTQYF.